The 6 T cell receptor beta chains below come from one sample, sequenced in a study of CD8+ T cells in alopecia areata. Treatment specified: oral pan-JAK inhibitor, 5-10 mg twice daily. Extracted RNA was reverse transcribed into cDNA, the sequencing template. Repertoires were generated with immunoSEQ multiplex PCR, while TCRdb's copy carries only in-frame clones and drops some. This repertoire shows 150,000 to 200,000 clones, approximately 57% found once; its top ten account for around 0.92%. This material consisted of CD4+ T cells sorted from blood, taken at week 24, from a patient treated with tofacitinib. Receptors were obtained from a human donor with alopecia areata.

This clone was found a few times. The V call is TRBV6-1, the J call TRBJ1-5; perhaps TRBD1 as D (5 bases). Looked up from germline, CDR1 is MNHNS and CDR2 is SASEGT. Trimming took 3 bases from V and 7 from J, leaving 16 bases between them. This CDR3 is built from 15 residues. The chain's CDR3 is CASSEGVGAHQPQHF. The DNA for the CDR3 is TGTGCCAGCAGTGAGGGCGTAGGGGCCCACCAGCCCCAGCATTTT.

This clone has a single count. The chain uses TRBV30 and TRBJ2-6; perhaps TRBD2 as D (6 bases). V was pared by 0 bases and J by 0 bases, with 15 bases between. CDR3 size: 18 residues. CDR1 is GTSNPN, CDR2 SVGIG, per germline (reference sequence). The CDR3: CAWSVSWQGGSGANVLTF. CDR3 nucleotides: TGTGCCTGGAGTGTAAGCTGGCAGGGAGGCTCTGGGGCCAACGTCCTGACTTTC.

This clone appeared a single time. J is TRBJ2-1 and V is TRBV5-6, with TRBD1 identical over 8 bases. V was clipped by 8 bases and J by 2 bases; unmatched bases: 6. The CDR3 is 14 amino acids. The germline V gene encodes CDR1 SGHDT and CDR2 YYEEEE. The CDR3 region is CASTGTGAYNEQFF. CDR3 nucleotides: TGTGCCAGTACCGGGACAGGTGCCTACAATGAGCAGTTCTTC.

This sequence joins TRBV19 and TRBJ1-2, with TRBD1 matching 8 bases. Trimming took 2 bases from V and 4 from J; bases not matched to a gene: 15. Germline V lookup: CDR1 LNHDA, CDR2 SQIVND (reference sequence). This CDR3 is built from 18 residues. In nucleotides, the CDR3 is TGTGCCAGTAGTATACCAGGGGGCAGGGAGGATGGACTCTATGGCTACACCTTC. Its protein is CASSIPGGREDGLYGYTF.

The rearrangement uses TRBV29-1 and TRBJ1-2; D call uncertain. Per germline, CDR1 SQVTM and CDR2 ANQGSEA. The length of the CDR3 is 11 residues. V gave up 6 bases and J gave up 4 bases, with 9 bases separating them. CDR3 DNA sequence: TGCAGCGTAAATGGGGTCTATGGCTACACCTTC. Residues: CSVNGVYGYTF. Full variable domain (rest looked up from reference TRBV29-1 and TRBJ1-2): SAVISQKPSRDICQRGTSLTIQCQVDSQVTMMFWYRQQPGQSLTLIATANQGSEATYESGFVIDKFPISRPNLTFSTLTVSNMSPEDSSIYLCSVNGVYGYTFGSGTRLTVV.

The gene calls are TRBV11-3 and TRBJ1-1; unclear D gene. Germline assignment: CDR1 SGHNT and CDR2 YENEEA. The CDR3 sequence is 14 residues long. Trimming took off 7 bases at V and 0 bases at J, with 12 bases between the two ends. The CDR3 DNA reads TGTGCCAGCACCCAGAACCAAATGAACACTGAAGCTTTCTTT. This codes for CASTQNQMNTEAFF.